This record covers a single TCR beta chain. The V segment lost 5 bases and the J segment 1 base; nucleotides outside the gene matches: 5. From germline, CDR1 is SGHRS and CDR2 YFSETQ. The CDR3 length is 14 residues. These data are taken from a study of blood T cell repertoires in COVID-19. The table came from immunoSEQ multiplex PCR; TCRdb's copy has only in-frame clones and leaves some out. The sample records approximately 330,000 clones, approximately 86% being singletons. The sample taken for sequencing was peripheral blood. V gene TRBV5-1 combines with J gene TRBJ1-1; 7 bases agree with TRBD1. This receptor was obtained from a man aged 25-45 years with COVID-19, enrolled during active disease. The CDR3 DNA reads TGCGCCAGCAGTTCGGGACAGACGAACACTGAAGCTTTCTTT. The encoded protein is CASSSGQTNTEAFF.